The present TCR beta chain was sequenced within a study of human T cells and chemical hapten exposure. Overall study: Alopecia areata, totalis or universalis was found in mostly female patients.

Regarding the study as a whole: Expanded TCRs created a significantly greater count of big CDR3 similarity clusters than controls did.

During construction of the library, unique molecular identifiers were attached to individual cDNA molecules for quantitative, reproducible TCR counting. TCRdb redid the calling of the RACE reads with MiXCR, one entry per CDR3 protein. Of about 340,000 distinct CDR3 sequences in the sample, approximately 6.3% were seen once. The sample holds many counts of this clonotype. The target antigen is unknown. The CDR3 consists of 14 residues. V lost 4 bases, J lost 2 bases, and 10 bases lay in between. Time point defined: patch test 1, 2 weeks after DPC sensitization. Indicated treatment: therapeutic diphenylcyclopropenone sensitization with weekly scalp DPC.

The material was whole blood, obtained in connection with sensitization to the hapten diphenylcyclopropenone (DPC). The rearrangement uses TRBV12-3 or TRBV12-4 and TRBJ2-3; D is undetermined. The sequence came from a young woman with alopecia areata. Some clones in this sample may be carry-over from other donors' samples. Here the CDR3 DNA reads TGTGCCAGCAGTTACTCGCGCTACACAGATACGCAGTATTTT. This translates into CASSYSRYTDTQYF.